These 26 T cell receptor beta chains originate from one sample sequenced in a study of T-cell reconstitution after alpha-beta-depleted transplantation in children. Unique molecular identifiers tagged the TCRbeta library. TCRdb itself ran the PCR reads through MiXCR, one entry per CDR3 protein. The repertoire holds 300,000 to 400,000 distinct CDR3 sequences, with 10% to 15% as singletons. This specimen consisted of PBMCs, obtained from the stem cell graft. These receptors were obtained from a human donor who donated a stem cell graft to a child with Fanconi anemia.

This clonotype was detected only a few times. The chain's CDR3 is CASSQDQGLLGYEQYF. The CDR3 DNA is TGTGCCAGCAGCCAAGATCAAGGGCTTTTAGGGTACGAGCAGTACTTC. The chain combines TRBV4-2 with TRBJ2-7; no clear D gene. The CDR3 is made up of 16 amino acids. V was cut by 0 bases and J by 4 bases, with 16 bases left in between. Germline loops: CDR1 LGHNA, CDR2 YNFKEQ.

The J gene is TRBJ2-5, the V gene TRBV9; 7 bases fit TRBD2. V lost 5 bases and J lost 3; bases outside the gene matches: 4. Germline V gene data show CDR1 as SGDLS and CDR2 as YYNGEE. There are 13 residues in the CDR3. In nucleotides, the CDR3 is TGTGCCAGCAGTGGGGGGGGGAAAGAGACCCAGTACTTC. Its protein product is CASSGGGKETQYF.

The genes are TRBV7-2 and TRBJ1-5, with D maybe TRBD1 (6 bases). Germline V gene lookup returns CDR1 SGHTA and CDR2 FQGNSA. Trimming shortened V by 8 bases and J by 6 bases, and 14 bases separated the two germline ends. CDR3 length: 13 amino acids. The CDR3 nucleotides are TGTGCCAGCGGTTTGGGGGGCATTCAGCCCCAGCATTTT. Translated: CASGLGGIQPQHF.

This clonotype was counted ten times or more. For the CDR3, the DNA is TGCGCCAGCAGTGAAGGGGTCTCTGAAGCTTTCTTT. As protein: CASSEGVSEAFF. This sequence joins TRBV10-1 and TRBJ1-1; D might be TRBD1 (5 bases). The CDR3 spans 12 residues. Germline V gives CDR1 WNHNN, CDR2 SYGVQD (reference sequence). V lost 3 bases, J lost 6 bases, and 8 bases lay in between.

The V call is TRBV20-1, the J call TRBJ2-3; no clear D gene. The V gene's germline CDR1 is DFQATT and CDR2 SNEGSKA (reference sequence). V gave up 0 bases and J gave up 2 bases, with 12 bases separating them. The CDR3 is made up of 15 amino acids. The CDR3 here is CSARERQELTDTQYF. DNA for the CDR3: TGCAGTGCTAGAGAACGGCAGGAACTCACAGATACGCAGTATTTT.

The CDR3 nucleotides read TGTGCCAGCAGTCCCAGGGGGACTCTGCAAGAGACCCAGTACTTC. Protein sequence: CASSPRGTLQETQYF. The chain recombines TRBV6-1 with TRBJ2-5; D may be TRBD1 (7 bases). This CDR3 has 15 residues. V was pared by 5 bases and J by 2 bases, with 15 bases between. The germline V gene encodes CDR1 MNHNS and CDR2 SASEGT.

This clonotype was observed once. This chain's CDR3 is CASSPGLASSTDTQYF. As DNA, the CDR3 is TGCGCCAGCAGCCCGGGACTAGCGTCAAGCACAGATACGCAGTATTTT. V and J are TRBV5-1 and TRBJ2-3, with 10 bases aligning to TRBD2. Germline values: CDR1 SGHRS, CDR2 YFSETQ. Trimming took 4 bases from V and 0 from J; bases not matched to a gene: 5. The CDR3 has 16 amino acids.

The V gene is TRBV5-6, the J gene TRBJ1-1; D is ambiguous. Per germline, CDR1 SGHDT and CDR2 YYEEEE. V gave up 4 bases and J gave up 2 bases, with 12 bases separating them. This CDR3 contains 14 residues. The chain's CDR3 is CASSTGVRNTEAFF. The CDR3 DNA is TGTGCCAGCAGCACCGGGGTAAGAAACACTGAAGCTTTCTTT.

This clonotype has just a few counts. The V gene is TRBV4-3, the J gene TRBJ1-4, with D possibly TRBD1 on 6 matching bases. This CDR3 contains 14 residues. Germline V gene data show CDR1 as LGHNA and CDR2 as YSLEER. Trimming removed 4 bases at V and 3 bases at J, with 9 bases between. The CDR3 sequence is CASSRRGANEKLFF. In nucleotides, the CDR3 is TGCGCCAGCAGCCGAAGGGGGGCTAATGAAAAACTGTTTTTT.

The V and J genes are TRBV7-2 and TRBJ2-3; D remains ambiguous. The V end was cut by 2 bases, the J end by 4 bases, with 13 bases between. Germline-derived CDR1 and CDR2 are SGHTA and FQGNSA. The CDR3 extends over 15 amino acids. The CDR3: CASSLTVALPDTQYF. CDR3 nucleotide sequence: TGTGCCAGCAGCTTAACGGTCGCCCTCCCAGATACGCAGTATTTT.

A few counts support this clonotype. CDR3 protein: CASSPLAGGPDTQYF. CDR3 nucleotide sequence: TGTGCCAGCAGTCCACTAGCGGGGGGGCCGGATACGCAGTATTTT. V is TRBV6-4 and J is TRBJ2-3; TRBD2 matches at 13 bases. Trimming cost V 5 bases and J 6 bases; bases outside gene matches: 5. CDR3 length equals 15 residues. The V gene's germline CDR1 is MRHNA and CDR2 SNTAGT.

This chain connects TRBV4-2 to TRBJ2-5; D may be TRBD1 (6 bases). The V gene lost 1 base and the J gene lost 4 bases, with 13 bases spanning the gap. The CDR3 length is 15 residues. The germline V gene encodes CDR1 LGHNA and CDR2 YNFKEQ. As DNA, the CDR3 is TGTGCCAGCAGCCAAGGGGGCAGGGGACGAGAGACCCAGTACTTC. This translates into CASSQGGRGRETQYF.

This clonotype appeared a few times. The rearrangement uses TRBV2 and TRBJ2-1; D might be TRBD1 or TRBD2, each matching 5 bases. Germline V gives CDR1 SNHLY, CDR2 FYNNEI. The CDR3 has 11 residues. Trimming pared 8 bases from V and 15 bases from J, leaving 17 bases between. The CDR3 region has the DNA TGTGCCAGCCACCCAGGGACGTTTCCGTTCTTC. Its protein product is CASHPGTFPFF.

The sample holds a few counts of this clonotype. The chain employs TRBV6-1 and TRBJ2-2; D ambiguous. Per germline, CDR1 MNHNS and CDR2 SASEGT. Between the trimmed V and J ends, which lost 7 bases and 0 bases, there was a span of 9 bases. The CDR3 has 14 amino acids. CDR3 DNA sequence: TGTGCCAGCAAAGGCCCGGCGAACACCGGGGAGCTGTTTTTT. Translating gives CASKGPANTGELFF.

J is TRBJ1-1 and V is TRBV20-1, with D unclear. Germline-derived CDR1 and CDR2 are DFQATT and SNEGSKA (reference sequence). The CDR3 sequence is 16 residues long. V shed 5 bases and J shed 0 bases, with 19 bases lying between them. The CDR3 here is CSAPRSTLLMNTEAFF. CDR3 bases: TGCAGTGCTCCCCGCTCCACCCTTCTTATGAACACTGAAGCTTTCTTT.

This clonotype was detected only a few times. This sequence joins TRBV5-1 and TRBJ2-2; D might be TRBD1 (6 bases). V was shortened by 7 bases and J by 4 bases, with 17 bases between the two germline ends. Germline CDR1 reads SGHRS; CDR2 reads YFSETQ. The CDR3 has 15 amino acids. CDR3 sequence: CASQQQGLGTGELFF. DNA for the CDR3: TGCGCCAGCCAACAACAGGGATTAGGCACCGGGGAGCTGTTTTTT.

CDR3: CASSPRQVPHEQYF. The CDR3 nucleotides are TGTGCCAGCTCACCCCGACAGGTACCCCACGAGCAGTACTTC. The rearrangement joins TRBV18 to TRBJ2-7; TRBD1 might be the D (6 bases). The V and J ends lost 3 bases and 5 bases respectively, with 14 bases between them. The CDR3 length is 14 residues. Germline V gene sequence: CDR1 KGHSH, CDR2 LQKENI.

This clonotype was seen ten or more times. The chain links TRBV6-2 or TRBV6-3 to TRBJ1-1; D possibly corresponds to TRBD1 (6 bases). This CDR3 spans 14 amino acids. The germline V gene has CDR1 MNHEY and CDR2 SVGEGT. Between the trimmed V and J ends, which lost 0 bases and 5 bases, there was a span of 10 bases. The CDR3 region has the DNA TGTGCCAGCAGTTACTCGGGGCAGGGGACTGAAGCTTTCTTT. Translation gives CASSYSGQGTEAFF.

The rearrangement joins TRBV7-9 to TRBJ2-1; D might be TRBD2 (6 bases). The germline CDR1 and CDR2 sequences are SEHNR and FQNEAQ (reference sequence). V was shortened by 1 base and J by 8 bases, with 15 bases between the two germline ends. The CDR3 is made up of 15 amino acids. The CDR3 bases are TGTGCCAGCAGCTTAGGAGAGGCGGGATTCGATGAGCAGTTCTTC. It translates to CASSLGEAGFDEQFF.

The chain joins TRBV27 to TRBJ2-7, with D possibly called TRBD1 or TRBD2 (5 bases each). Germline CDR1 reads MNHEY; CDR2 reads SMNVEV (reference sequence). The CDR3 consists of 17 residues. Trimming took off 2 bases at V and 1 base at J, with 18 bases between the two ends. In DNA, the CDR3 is TGTGCCAGCAGTTTAAAGGGGAGTACTACGTTTTCCTACGAGCAGTACTTC. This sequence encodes CASSLKGSTTFSYEQYF.

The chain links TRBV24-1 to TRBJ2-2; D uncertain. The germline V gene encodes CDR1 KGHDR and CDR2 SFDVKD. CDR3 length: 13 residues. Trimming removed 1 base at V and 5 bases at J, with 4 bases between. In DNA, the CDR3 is TGTGCCACCAGTGATTTAGAGACCGGGGAGCTGTTTTTT. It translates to CATSDLETGELFF.

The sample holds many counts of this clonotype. The CDR3 bases are TGTGCCAGCGGACAGGGAGGCACTGAAGCTTTCTTT. This encodes CASGQGGTEAFF. The gene calls are TRBV7-9 and TRBJ1-1; 8 nucleotides agree with TRBD1. Trimming cost V 8 bases and J 4 bases; bases outside gene matches: 3. CDR1 is SEHNR and CDR2 is FQNEAQ in the germline V gene (reference sequence). This CDR3 is 12 amino acids long.

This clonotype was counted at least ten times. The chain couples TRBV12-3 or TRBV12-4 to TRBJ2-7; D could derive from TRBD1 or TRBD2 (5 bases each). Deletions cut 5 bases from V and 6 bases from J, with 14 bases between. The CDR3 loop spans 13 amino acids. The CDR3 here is CASSEYPGGEQYF. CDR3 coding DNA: TGTGCCAGCAGTGAATATCCTGGGGGCGAGCAGTACTTC.

CDR3 DNA sequence: TGTGCCTGGAGACAGGGGTTTTACGCTGAAGCTTTCTTT. As protein: CAWRQGFYAEAFF. The chain recombines TRBV30 with TRBJ1-1; TRBD1 agrees at 7 bases. Germline V CDR1 and CDR2: GTSNPN, SVGIG (reference sequence). V was clipped by 3 bases and J by 6 bases; unmatched bases: 7. This CDR3 is 13 amino acids long.

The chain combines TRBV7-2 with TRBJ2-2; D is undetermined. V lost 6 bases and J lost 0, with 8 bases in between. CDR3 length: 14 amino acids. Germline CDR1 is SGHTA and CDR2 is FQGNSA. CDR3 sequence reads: CASRQEANTGELFF. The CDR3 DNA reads TGTGCCAGCAGGCAGGAAGCGAACACCGGGGAGCTGTTTTTT. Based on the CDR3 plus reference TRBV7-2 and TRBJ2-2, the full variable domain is GAGVSQSPSNKVTEKGKDVELRCDPISGHTALYWYRQSLGQGLEFLIYFQGNSAPDKSGLPSDRFSAERTGGSVSTLTIQRTQQEDSAVYLCASRQEANTGELFFGEGSRLTVL.

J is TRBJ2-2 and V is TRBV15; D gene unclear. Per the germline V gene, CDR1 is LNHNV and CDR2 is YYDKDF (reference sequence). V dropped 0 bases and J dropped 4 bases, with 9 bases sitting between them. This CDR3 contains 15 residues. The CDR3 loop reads CATSRDPQSTGELFF. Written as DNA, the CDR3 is TGTGCCACCAGCAGAGATCCCCAGTCCACCGGGGAGCTGTTTTTT.